This T cell receptor (beta chain) came from a study of long-term antiretroviral therapy in people with HIV. As for this clone: Its antigen is unknown.

The V and J ends lost 7 bases and 0 bases respectively, with 7 bases between them. The CDR3 consists of 13 residues. Germline lookup yields CDR1 MNHNS and CDR2 SASEGT. Sequencing relied on immunoSEQ assay v3.0, run at survey level. The data were produced by immunoSEQ multiplex PCR, yet TCRdb's version contains in-frame clones alone and is incomplete. The sample has around 30,000 clones; about 85% are singletons. The study's findings and limits: The study found narrower CDR3 length ranges in HIV repertoires than in controls.

Sequenced material: unsorted PBMCs, taken 3 years after starting antiretroviral therapy. This receptor was obtained from a middle-aged man with HIV. The V and J genes are TRBV6-1 and TRBJ1-5; tentatively, D is TRBD1 (5 bases). Written as DNA, the CDR3 is TGTGCCAGCAATACAGGTAGCAATCAGCCCCAGCATTTT. Amino acid sequence: CASNTGSNQPQHF.